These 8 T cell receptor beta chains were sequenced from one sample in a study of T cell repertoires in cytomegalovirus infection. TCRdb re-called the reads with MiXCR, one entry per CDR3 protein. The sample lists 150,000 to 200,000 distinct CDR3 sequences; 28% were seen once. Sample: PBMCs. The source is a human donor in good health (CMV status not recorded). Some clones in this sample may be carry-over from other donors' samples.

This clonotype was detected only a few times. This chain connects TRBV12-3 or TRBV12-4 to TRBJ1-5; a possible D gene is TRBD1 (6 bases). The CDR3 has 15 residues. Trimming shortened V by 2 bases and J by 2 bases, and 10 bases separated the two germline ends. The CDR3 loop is CASSLNREGNQPQHF. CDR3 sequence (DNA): TGTGCCAGCAGTTTAAACAGGGAGGGCAATCAGCCCCAGCATTTT.

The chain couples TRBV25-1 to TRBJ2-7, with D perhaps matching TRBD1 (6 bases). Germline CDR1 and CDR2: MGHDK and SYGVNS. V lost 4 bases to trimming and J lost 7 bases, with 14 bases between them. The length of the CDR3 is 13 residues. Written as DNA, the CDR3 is TGTGCCAGCAGTGGGGCCTCCCAGGGGGAGCAGTACTTC. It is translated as CASSGASQGEQYF.

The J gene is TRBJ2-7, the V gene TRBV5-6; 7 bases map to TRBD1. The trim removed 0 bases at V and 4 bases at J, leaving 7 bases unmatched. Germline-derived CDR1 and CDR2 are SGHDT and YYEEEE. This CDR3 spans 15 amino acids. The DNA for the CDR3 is TGTGCCAGCAGCTTGGCGGGGACAGAGCTGTACGAGCAGTACTTC. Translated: CASSLAGTELYEQYF.

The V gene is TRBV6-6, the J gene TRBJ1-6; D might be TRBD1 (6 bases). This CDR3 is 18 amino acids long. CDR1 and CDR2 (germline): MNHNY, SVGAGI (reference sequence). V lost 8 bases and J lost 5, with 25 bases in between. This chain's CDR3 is CASQRAGAHADDNSPLHF. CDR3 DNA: TGTGCCAGCCAGAGGGCAGGGGCCCACGCCGATGATAATTCACCCCTCCACTTT.

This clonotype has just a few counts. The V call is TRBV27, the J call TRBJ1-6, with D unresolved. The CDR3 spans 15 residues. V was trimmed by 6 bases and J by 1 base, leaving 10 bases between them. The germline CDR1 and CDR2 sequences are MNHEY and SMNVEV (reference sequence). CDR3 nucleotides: TGTGCCAGCAGCCTGACACCTTCCTATAATTCACCCCTCCACTTT. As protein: CASSLTPSYNSPLHF.

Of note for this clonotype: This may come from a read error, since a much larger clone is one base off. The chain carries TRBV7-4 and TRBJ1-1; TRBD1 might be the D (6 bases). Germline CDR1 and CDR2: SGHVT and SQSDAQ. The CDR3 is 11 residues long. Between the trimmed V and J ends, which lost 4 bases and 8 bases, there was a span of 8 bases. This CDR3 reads CASSYGQEAFF. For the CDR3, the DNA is TGTGCCAGCAGCTACGGACAGGAAGCTTTCTTT.

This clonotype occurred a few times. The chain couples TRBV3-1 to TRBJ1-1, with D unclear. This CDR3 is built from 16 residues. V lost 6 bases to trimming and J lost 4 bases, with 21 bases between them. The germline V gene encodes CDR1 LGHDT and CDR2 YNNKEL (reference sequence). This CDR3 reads CASRPSLGAGATEAFF. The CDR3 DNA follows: TGTGCCAGCAGACCCTCCCTAGGAGCCGGTGCCACTGAAGCTTTCTTT.

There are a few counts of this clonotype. As DNA, the CDR3 is TGTGCCAGTAGGGGTCGGGGGAACTATGGCTACACCTTC. Its translation: CASRGRGNYGYTF. The V and J genes are TRBV2 and TRBJ1-2, with a tentative D call TRBD1 (5 bases). This CDR3 has 13 amino acids. Deletions cut 9 bases from V and 2 bases from J, with 13 bases between. Germline V gives CDR1 SNHLY, CDR2 FYNNEI.